Described below is a single T cell receptor beta chain sequence and its context. These data are taken from a study of technical replicates of blood from a handful of donors. Germline V gene sequence: CDR1 SGHNT, CDR2 YYREEE (reference sequence). Trimming removed 2 bases from V and 5 bases from J, with 11 bases in between. The CDR3 is 13 amino acids. The table came from immunoSEQ multiplex PCR; TCRdb's copy has only in-frame clones and leaves some out. Of about 88,000 clones listed, approximately 95% are singletons. V is TRBV5-4 and J is TRBJ2-7; unclear D gene. Specimen: T cells isolated from PBMCs. The TCR was taken from a human donor in good health. Here the CDR3 reads CASSFARVDEQYF. Here the CDR3 DNA reads TGTGCCAGCAGCTTTGCCCGGGTTGACGAGCAGTACTTC.